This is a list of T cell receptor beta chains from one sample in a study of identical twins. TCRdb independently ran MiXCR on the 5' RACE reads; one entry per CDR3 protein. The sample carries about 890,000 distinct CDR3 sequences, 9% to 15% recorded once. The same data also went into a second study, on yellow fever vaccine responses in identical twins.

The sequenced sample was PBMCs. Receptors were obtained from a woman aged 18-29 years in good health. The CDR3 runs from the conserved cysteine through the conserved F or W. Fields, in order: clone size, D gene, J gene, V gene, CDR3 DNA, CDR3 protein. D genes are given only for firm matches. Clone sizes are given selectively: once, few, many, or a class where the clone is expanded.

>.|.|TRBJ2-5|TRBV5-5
TGTGCCAGCAGCTTGGCGGTCCGTCAAGAGACCCAGTACTTC
CASSLAVRQETQYF
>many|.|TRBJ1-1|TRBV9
TGTGCCAGCAGCGTAGGGGGGGACACTGAAGCTTTCTTT
CASSVGGDTEAFF
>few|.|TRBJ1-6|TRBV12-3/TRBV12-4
TGTGCCAGCAGTCAACTCTATTGGGGTCGAGAAAATTCACCCCTCCACTTT
CASSQLYWGRENSPLHF
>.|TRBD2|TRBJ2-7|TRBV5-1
TGCGCCAGCAGCTTGGCAGAAGCGGGGGGGAGGTCCTACGAGCAGTACTTC
CASSLAEAGGRSYEQYF
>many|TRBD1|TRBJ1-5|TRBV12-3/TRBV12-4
TGTGCCAGCAGTTGGACAGGGCTAGCGCCCCAGCATTTT
CASSWTGLAPQHF
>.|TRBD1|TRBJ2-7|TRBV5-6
TGTGCCAGCAGCTTGGTGGACAGGGGATCCTACGAGCAGTACTTC
CASSLVDRGSYEQYF
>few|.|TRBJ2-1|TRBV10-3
TGTGCCATCAGTGTAGTCGGCTATGAGCAGTTCTTC
CAISVVGYEQFF
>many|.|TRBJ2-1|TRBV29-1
TGCAGCGTTGATGGGGGGCTATACAATGAGCAGTTCTTC
CSVDGGLYNEQFF
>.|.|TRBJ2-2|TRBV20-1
TGCAGTGCTAGATCAGGGGAGCCTAGGGGGTCCGGGGAGCTGTTTTTT
CSARSGEPRGSGELFF
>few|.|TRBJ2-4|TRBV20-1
TGCAGTGCTAGATCGGGGTTCAAAAACATTCAGTACTTC
CSARSGFKNIQYF
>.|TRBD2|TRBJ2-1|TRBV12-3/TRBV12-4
TGTGCCAGCAGAAAACAAACTAGCGGGGCTTGGAATGAGCAGTTCTTC
CASRKQTSGAWNEQFF
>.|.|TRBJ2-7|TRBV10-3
TGTGCCATCAGTGACGGCCAAGGCGAGCAGTACTTC
CAISDGQGEQYF
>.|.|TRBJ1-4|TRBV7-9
TGTGCCAGCAGCCCGGACCGTTCAGCTAATGAAAAACTGTTTTTT
CASSPDRSANEKLFF
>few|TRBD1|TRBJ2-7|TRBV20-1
TGCAGTGCTCCCAGAGGGGGCGTCTCCTACGAGCAGTACTTC
CSAPRGGVSYEQYF
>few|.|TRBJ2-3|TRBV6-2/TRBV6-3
TGTGCCAGCAGTTACGGGAGCGGGAGCACAGATACGCAGTATTTT
CASSYGSGSTDTQYF
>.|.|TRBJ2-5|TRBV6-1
TGTGCCAGCAGTGATAGGCTTATACAAGAGACCCAGTACTTC
CASSDRLIQETQYF
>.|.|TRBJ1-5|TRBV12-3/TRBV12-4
TGTGCCAGCAGTTCGACTTATAGCAATCAGCCCCAGCATTTT
CASSSTYSNQPQHF
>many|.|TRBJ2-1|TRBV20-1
TGCAGTGCTAGGCCCCCGGGGGGCGATGAGCAGTTCTTC
CSARPPGGDEQFF
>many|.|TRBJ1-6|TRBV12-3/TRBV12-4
TGTGCCAGCAAAGGGGAATTGGTCCCCCGGGGTGATAATTCACCCCTCCACTTT
CASKGELVPRGDNSPLHF
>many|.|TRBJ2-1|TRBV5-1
TGCGCCAGCAGCTTGGATCTAGCAAGGTCGTCCAATGAGCAGTTCTTC
CASSLDLARSSNEQFF
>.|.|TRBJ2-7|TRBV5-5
TGTGCCAGCAGCTTGTATGGACCACCCTACGAGCAGTACTTC
CASSLYGPPYEQYF
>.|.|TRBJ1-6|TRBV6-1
TGTGCCAGCAGTGGGACAGCCTATAATTCACCCCTCCACTTT
CASSGTAYNSPLHF
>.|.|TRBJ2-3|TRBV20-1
TGCAGTGCCCTCCGCACAGATACGCAGTATTTT
CSALRTDTQYF
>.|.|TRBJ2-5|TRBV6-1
TGTGCCAGCAGTGATCGGGGGGCTAAGACCCAGTACTTC
CASSDRGAKTQYF
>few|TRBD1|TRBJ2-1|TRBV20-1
TGCAGTGCTAGATTGCGACAGGGTTGTCGGAATGAGCAGTTCTTC
CSARLRQGCRNEQFF
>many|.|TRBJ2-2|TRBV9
TGTGCCAGCAGCGTAGTCACCGGGGAGCTGTTTTTT
CASSVVTGELFF
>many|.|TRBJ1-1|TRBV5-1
TGCGCCAGCAGCTTGGACGCACTGGGGACTGAAGCTTTCTTT
CASSLDALGTEAFF
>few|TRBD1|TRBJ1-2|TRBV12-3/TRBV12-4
TGTGCCAGCAGCTCCAGGGACAGGGCTGGCTACACCTTC
CASSSRDRAGYTF
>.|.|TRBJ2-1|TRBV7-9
TGTGCCAGCAGACGACTGACAATCTACAATGAGCAGTTCTTC
CASRRLTIYNEQFF
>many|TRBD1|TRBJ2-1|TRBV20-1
TGCAGTGCTACGCGACAGGGGAGACTTGATGAGCAGTTCTTC
CSATRQGRLDEQFF
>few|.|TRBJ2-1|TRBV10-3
TGTGCCATCAGTGAGTATGATGAGCAGTTCTTC
CAISEYDEQFF
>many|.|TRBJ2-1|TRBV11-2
TGTGCCAGCAGCCTATATGCATACAATGAGCAGTTCTTC
CASSLYAYNEQFF
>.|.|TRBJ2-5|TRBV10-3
TGTGCCATCAGTGAGTCACAACTCGACAGCCAAGAGACCCAGTACTTC
CAISESQLDSQETQYF
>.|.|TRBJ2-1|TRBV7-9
TGTGCCAGGGGCCCCGGGCTGCTCTGCTACAATGAGCAGTTCTTC
CARGPGLLCYNEQFF
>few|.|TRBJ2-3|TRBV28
TGTGCCAGCAGTTTTAGGGGACCGGGAGTAGGCCCAGATACGCAGTATTTT
CASSFRGPGVGPDTQYF
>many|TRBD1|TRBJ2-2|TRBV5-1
TGCGCCAGCACCTATGCCGGGACAGATAACACCGGGGAGCTGTTTTTT
CASTYAGTDNTGELFF
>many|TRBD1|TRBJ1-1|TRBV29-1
TGCAGCGTTGACGCAGGGGGCTCTGAAGCTTTCTTT
CSVDAGGSEAFF
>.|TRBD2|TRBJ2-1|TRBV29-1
TGCAGCGCCGCCGGTACTAGCGACTACAATGAGCAGTTCTTC
CSAAGTSDYNEQFF
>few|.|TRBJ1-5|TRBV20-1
TGCAGTGCTAGGGGCAGGGGAGGTTATAGCAATCAGCCCCAGCATTTT
CSARGRGGYSNQPQHF
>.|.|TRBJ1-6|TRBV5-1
TGCGCCAGCAGCTCTCTAAGGGGGGATTCACCCCTCCACTTT
CASSSLRGDSPLHF
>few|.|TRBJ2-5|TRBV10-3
TGTGCCATCAAGGTCGGGCCCCACGAGACCCAGTACTTC
CAIKVGPHETQYF
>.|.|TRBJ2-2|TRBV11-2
TGTGCCAGCAGCAGCGGGACAGGTGGCGTCGGGGAGCTGTTTTTT
CASSSGTGGVGELFF
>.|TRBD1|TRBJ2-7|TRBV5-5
TGTGCCAGCAGCTCCTTGACCGGGACAGCCAGTGGGGAGCAGTACTTC
CASSSLTGTASGEQYF
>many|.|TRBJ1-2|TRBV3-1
TGTGCCAGCAGCCAAGACGTTCGGGCCGATGGCTACACCTTC
CASSQDVRADGYTF
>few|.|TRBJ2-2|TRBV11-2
TGTGCCAGCAGCTTAGCCCCCCCCGGGTGGCAGACCGGGGAGCTGTTTTTT
CASSLAPPGWQTGELFF
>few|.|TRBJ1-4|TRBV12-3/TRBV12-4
TGTGCCAGCAGTAACCCCCCCGGACTTGGACATGAAAAACTGTTTTTT
CASSNPPGLGHEKLFF
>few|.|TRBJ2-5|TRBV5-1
TGCGCCAGCAGCTTGGGAGGCAGGGCTATACGAGAGACCCAGTACTTC
CASSLGGRAIRETQYF
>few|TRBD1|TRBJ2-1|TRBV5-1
TGCGCCAGCAGCTTGGAAGCCCCGACAGGGGGTGATGAGCAGTTCTTC
CASSLEAPTGGDEQFF
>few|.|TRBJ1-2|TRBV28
TGTGCCAGCAGTTTGGCTCCGACGGGCTACACCTTC
CASSLAPTGYTF
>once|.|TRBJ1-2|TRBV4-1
TGCGCCAGCAGCCAAGATAACCGCGACCGTGTCTATGGCTACACCTTC
CASSQDNRDRVYGYTF
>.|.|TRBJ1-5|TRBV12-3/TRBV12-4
TGTGCCAGCAGTTTAATGGGGACCGAGATATTCAATCAGCCCCAGCATTTT
CASSLMGTEIFNQPQHF
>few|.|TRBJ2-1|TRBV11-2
TGTGCCAGCAGGGGACTCGACAATGAGCAGTTCTTC
CASRGLDNEQFF
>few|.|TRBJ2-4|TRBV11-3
TGTGCCAGCAGCTTCGGCAAAAACATTCAGTACTTC
CASSFGKNIQYF
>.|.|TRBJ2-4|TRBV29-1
TGCAGCGTTGAAGAAGGGGAAGCCAAAAACATTCAGTACTTC
CSVEEGEAKNIQYF
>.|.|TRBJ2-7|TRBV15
TGTGCCACCGTTGACACCTATAGCGCCGAGCAGTACTTC
CATVDTYSAEQYF
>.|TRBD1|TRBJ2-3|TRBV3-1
TGTGCCAGCAGCCCTCGGGACAGTGGCACAGATACGCAGTATTTT
CASSPRDSGTDTQYF
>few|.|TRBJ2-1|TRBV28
TGTGCCAGCAGTTTAAGAGGGACCTACTCCAATGAGCAGTTCTTC
CASSLRGTYSNEQFF